The 31 T cell receptor beta chains listed next were all sequenced from one sample in a study of T cells in Graves' hyperthyroidism and ophthalmopathy. The CDR3 regions of TCR beta were amplified from RNA transcripts. HTBI primers drove first-round RT-PCR of the TCR CDR3. TCRdb redid the calling of the multiplex PCR reads with MiXCR, one entry per CDR3 protein. The sample carries hundreds of thousands of distinct CDR3 sequences, about 20% recorded once. The sample consisted of blood. The origin of the receptors is a man in his forties with Graves' ophthalmopathy.

This chain connects TRBV27 to TRBJ2-3; unclear D gene. The CDR3 covers 15 residues. The V end was cut by 5 bases, the J end by 1 base, with 13 bases between. Germline V lookup: CDR1 MNHEY, CDR2 SMNVEV (reference sequence). CDR3 sequence: CASSPHGWGTDTQYF. CDR3 nucleotides: TGTGCCAGCAGTCCCCATGGTTGGGGCACAGATACGCAGTATTTT.

This chain joins TRBV27 and TRBJ2-1, with D perhaps being TRBD1 or TRBD2 (6 bases each). The CDR3 has 15 residues. Trimming shortened V by 3 bases and J by 5 bases, and 14 bases separated the two germline ends. Germline CDR1 is MNHEY and CDR2 is SMNVEV (reference sequence). The CDR3 reads CASSFGYREDNEQFF. In nucleotides, the CDR3 is TGTGCCAGCAGTTTTGGGTACAGGGAGGACAATGAGCAGTTCTTC.

The chain links TRBV15 to TRBJ2-5; a possible D gene is TRBD1 (6 bases). CDR3 length equals 15 residues. Germline CDR1 is LNHNV and CDR2 is YYDKDF (reference sequence). V dropped 0 bases and J dropped 1 base, with 9 bases sitting between them. The CDR3 DNA reads as TGTGCCACCAGCAGAGAACCGACAGGCCAAGAGACCCAGTACTTC. It encodes CATSREPTGQETQYF.

Regarding this clonotype: This may arise from a read error, as a much more abundant clone is one base away. This rearrangement joins TRBV7-3 to TRBJ2-2; D perhaps matches TRBD2 (5 bases). This CDR3 comprises 14 residues. Germline CDR1 is SGHTA and CDR2 is FQGTGA. The chain's CDR3 is CAGSLSPGTGELFF. CDR3 nucleotides: TGTGCCGGCAGCTTAAGCCCGGGAACCGGGGAGCTGTTTTTT.

The chain has TRBV5-1 and TRBJ2-7; 8 nucleotides align to TRBD2. The V and J ends lost 8 bases and 1 base, in that order; junction bases with no gene match: 8. CDR1 and CDR2 (germline): SGHRS, YFSETQ. The CDR3 has 14 residues. The CDR3 coding sequence is TGCGCCAGTCGACTCGGGGGGGATTCCTACGAGCAGTACTTC. Its translation: CASRLGGDSYEQYF.

The chain employs TRBV4-2 and TRBJ1-2; D gene ambiguous. The germline V gene has CDR1 LGHNA and CDR2 YNFKEQ. This CDR3 is built from 15 residues. Trimming cost V 0 bases and J 5 bases, with 13 bases left between them. CDR3 sequence: CASSQDASTTYGYTF. Here the CDR3 DNA reads TGTGCCAGCAGCCAAGACGCCAGCACCACTTATGGCTACACCTTC.

A word on this clonotype: The junction departs from germline at one end; a sequencing error may be responsible. The rearrangement joins TRBV29-1 to TRBJ2-2; D might be TRBD2 (7 bases). Germline V lookup: CDR1 SQVTM, CDR2 ANQGSEA. This CDR3 has 15 amino acids. CDR3 sequence: CGVARGALNTGELFF. The CDR3 bases are TGCGGCGTTGCTCGGGGGGCCCTGAACACCGGGGAGCTGTTTTTT.

This chain uses TRBV3-2 with TRBJ1-2; the table names TRBD1, a call not compared with the DNA. TRBV3-2 corresponds to a pseudogene. The CDR3 totals 11 residues. The DNA of the CDR3 is TGTGCCCCACAGGGGGCTTATGGCTACACCTTC. This codes for CAPQGAYGYTF.

This clonotype was seen a few times. The chain couples TRBV20-1 to TRBJ2-7; D may be TRBD2 (7 bases). CDR3 size: 14 residues. Germline CDR1 reads DFQATT; CDR2 reads SNEGSKA (reference sequence). Trimming shortened V by 3 bases and J by 3 bases, and 15 bases separated the two germline ends. CDR3 protein: CSASFQRDNYEQYF. The CDR3 region has the DNA TGCAGTGCTAGTTTCCAGCGGGACAACTACGAGCAGTACTTC.

There are many counts of this clonotype. The chain joins TRBV7-9 to TRBJ2-5; 7 nucleotides line up with TRBD2. J lost 3 bases, V lost 5 bases, and 15 bases had no gene match. The germline V gene has CDR1 SEHNR and CDR2 FQNEAQ (reference sequence). CDR3 length equals 17 residues. Here the CDR3 DNA reads TGTGCCAGCAGCCATACCGACTCAGGGCTAGCGGAAGAGACCCAGTACTTC. Translation gives CASSHTDSGLAEETQYF.

Remarks on this clonotype: A junction end diverges from the germline sequence, so it may reflect a read error. The genes are TRBV12-3 or TRBV12-4 and TRBJ2-5; 9 bases fit TRBD1. The CDR3 contains 15 residues. CDR3 sequence reads: CAGSLVGTGPETQYF. The CDR3 DNA reads as TGTGCCGGCAGCTTAGTTGGGACAGGGCCAGAGACCCAGTACTTC.

The chain carries TRBV5-1 and TRBJ2-7; D perhaps matches TRBD1 (5 bases). From germline, CDR1 is SGHRS and CDR2 YFSETQ. The CDR3 spans 15 residues. Trimming cost V 4 bases and J 1 base, with 15 bases left between them. CDR3 residues: CASSQGVFASYEQYF. As DNA, the CDR3 is TGCGCCAGCAGCCAAGGGGTTTTTGCTTCCTACGAGCAGTACTTC.

This clonotype showed up just a few times. The rearrangement links TRBV28 to TRBJ1-5, with D perhaps TRBD1 (5 bases). V was pared by 6 bases and J by 4 bases, with 10 bases between. The V gene's germline CDR1 is MDHEN and CDR2 SYDVKM. The CDR3 contains 13 residues. The CDR3 sequence: CASRSGGNQPQHF. For the CDR3, the DNA is TGTGCCAGCAGAAGTGGGGGGAATCAGCCCCAGCATTTT.

This clonotype came up a few times. The chain links TRBV29-1 to TRBJ1-4; D is ambiguous. The CDR3 totals 13 residues. Germline lookup yields CDR1 SQVTM and CDR2 ANQGSEA. V was cut by 1 base and J by 8 bases, with 11 bases left in between. In DNA, the CDR3 is TGCAGCGTTGAAGTGACCGCCAACGAAAAACTGTTTTTT. It specifies CSVEVTANEKLFF.

The chain combines TRBV29-1 with TRBJ2-3; 8 bases fit TRBD2. Germline values: CDR1 SQVTM, CDR2 ANQGSEA. This CDR3 spans 15 amino acids. With 5 bases clipped from V and 3 bases from J, the junction kept 10 bases outside the gene matches. DNA of the CDR3: TGCAGCGTTTGTAAAGGGGCGGGGGGAACAGATACGCAGTATTTT. Its translation: CSVCKGAGGTDTQYF.

This clonotype was found many times. The chain is built from TRBV7-9 and TRBJ2-7; the match to TRBD2 covers 16 bases. The ends lost 5 bases at V and 1 base at J; junction bases unmatched: 8. This CDR3 is 18 amino acids long. Looked up from germline, CDR1 is SEHNR and CDR2 is FQNEAQ (reference sequence). Here the CDR3 DNA reads TGTGCCAGCAGCCCGCCACTGGGACTAGCGGGGGGGTCCTACGAGCAGTACTTC. This gives the protein CASSPPLGLAGGSYEQYF. Combining the CDR3 with reference TRBV7-9 and TRBJ2-7 gives the whole variable domain DTGVSQNPRHKITKRGQNVTFRCDPISEHNRLYWYRQTLGQGPEFLTYFQNEAQLEKSRLLSDRFSAERPKGSFSTLEIQRTEQGDSAMYLCASSPPLGLAGGSYEQYFGPGTRLTVT.

This chain connects TRBV7-9 to TRBJ2-3; 14 positions agree with TRBD2. Germline values: CDR1 SEHNR, CDR2 FQNEAQ (reference sequence). J lost 7 bases, V lost 1 base, and 10 bases had no gene match. The CDR3 spans 18 residues. The CDR3 sequence is CASSLETGTSGRRNTQYF. The CDR3 DNA follows: TGTGCCAGCAGCTTAGAAACCGGGACTAGCGGGAGACGGAATACGCAGTATTTT.

This chain uses TRBV7-9 with TRBJ2-1; tentatively, D is TRBD2 (6 bases). Germline lookup yields CDR1 SEHNR and CDR2 FQNEAQ (reference sequence). V shed 0 bases and J shed 8 bases, with 14 bases lying between them. The CDR3 contains 15 residues. As DNA, the CDR3 is TGTGCCAGCAGCTTAGCTCAAGCGGGCGGGGATGAGCAGTTCTTC. Translating it yields CASSLAQAGGDEQFF.

The chain employs TRBV7-9 and TRBJ2-1; 12 bases are a match to TRBD1. The ends lost 5 bases at V and 8 bases at J; junction bases unmatched: 4. The CDR3 loop spans 14 amino acids. Germline CDR1 is SEHNR and CDR2 is FQNEAQ (reference sequence). CDR3 sequence reads: CASSPGQGADEQFF. CDR3 nucleotide sequence: TGTGCCAGCAGCCCGGGACAGGGGGCGGATGAGCAGTTCTTC.

A few counts support this clonotype. The chain joins TRBV19 to TRBJ1-1; D is perhaps TRBD1 (6 bases). The germline CDR1 and CDR2 sequences are LNHDA and SQIVND (reference sequence). Trimming removed 5 bases from V and 5 bases from J, with 15 bases in between. The CDR3 length is 14 residues. The CDR3 region has the DNA TGTGCCAGTAGTGACGATTACAGGGTGACTGAAGCTTTCTTT. Its translation: CASSDDYRVTEAFF.

V is TRBV9 and J is TRBJ1-1; a possible D gene is TRBD1 (5 bases). The CDR3 consists of 15 residues. From germline, CDR1 is SGDLS and CDR2 YYNGEE. Trimming removed 3 bases from V and 1 base from J, with 13 bases in between. For the CDR3, the DNA is TGTGCCAGCAGCGGGGAAGGGGCGAAGAACACTGAAGCTTTCTTT. This sequence encodes CASSGEGAKNTEAFF.

The chain combines TRBV6-1 with TRBJ2-2, with D possibly TRBD1 on 5 matching bases. The CDR3 contains 14 residues. CDR1 is MNHNS, CDR2 SASEGT, per germline. Trimming shortened V by 8 bases and J by 1 base, and 11 bases separated the two germline ends. This CDR3 reads CASGAGRNTGELFF. The CDR3 DNA reads TGTGCCAGCGGAGCAGGGCGGAACACCGGGGAGCTGTTTTTT.

This clonotype has only a few counts. The gene calls are TRBV6-2 or TRBV6-3 and TRBJ1-5; tentatively, D is TRBD1 (6 bases). The CDR3 has 15 amino acids. The germline V gene has CDR1 MNHEY and CDR2 SVGEGT. Trimming shortened V by 6 bases and J by 5 bases, and 17 bases separated the two germline ends. DNA for the CDR3: TGTGCCAGCAGGCGGGGGAGGGACAAACATCAGCCCCAGCATTTT. It encodes CASRRGRDKHQPQHF.

This clonotype was detected once. The rearrangement joins TRBV20-1 to TRBJ2-4; 13 nucleotides align to TRBD2. Germline V lookup: CDR1 DFQATT, CDR2 SNEGSKA (reference sequence). The V and J ends lost 5 bases and 2 bases, in that order; junction bases with no gene match: 3. There are 15 residues in the CDR3. The DNA for the CDR3 is TGCAGTGCTGGACTAGCGGGGGATCCCAAAAACATTCAGTACTTC. It is translated as CSAGLAGDPKNIQYF.

This clonotype has more than one count but fewer than ten. V usage is TRBV2 and J usage is TRBJ2-2; tentative D call: TRBD1 (5 bases). The CDR3 covers 14 residues. CDR1 is SNHLY, CDR2 FYNNEI, per germline. The germline V and J ends were trimmed by 3 bases and 0 bases, with 5 bases remaining between them. The CDR3 spells CASSDRANTGELFF. DNA of the CDR3: TGTGCCAGCAGTGACAGGGCGAACACCGGGGAGCTGTTTTTT.

This clonotype was recorded a few times. This chain uses TRBV28 with TRBJ1-2; possible D gene TRBD1, 6 bases. With 10 bases removed from V and 7 bases from J, the gap between germline ends came to 25 bases. This CDR3 region has 15 residues. The germline V gene has CDR1 MDHEN and CDR2 SYDVKM. CDR3 DNA: TGTGCCACCCTCTCTCTTAGAGTCGGGGGCTTTGGCTACACCTTC. Its translation is CATLSLRVGGFGYTF.

This chain uses TRBV6-1 with TRBJ2-2; D is unresolved. The CDR3 runs to 14 residues. Trimming shortened V by 5 bases and J by 6 bases, and 13 bases separated the two germline ends. Germline V gene lookup returns CDR1 MNHNS and CDR2 SASEGT. CDR3 protein: CASSNAVGPGELFF. The CDR3 nucleotides are TGTGCCAGCAGTAACGCTGTGGGCCCCGGGGAGCTGTTTTTT.

This clonotype has more than one count but fewer than ten. The V gene is TRBV6-1, the J gene TRBJ2-6; no reliable D call. Deletions cut 5 bases from V and 0 bases from J, with 11 bases between. Germline CDR1 MNHNS, CDR2 SASEGT. The CDR3 has 16 residues. The CDR3 nucleotides are TGTGCCAGCAGTCCCGGCCATAGCTCTGGGGCCAACGTCCTGACTTTC. Its translation is CASSPGHSSGANVLTF.

The rearrangement joins TRBV14 to TRBJ2-3; D not resolved. CDR1 is SGHDN and CDR2 is FVKESK in the germline V gene. The length of the CDR3 is 16 residues. Deletions cut 0 bases from V and 0 bases from J, with 10 bases between. Here the CDR3 reads CASSQDGGISTDTQYF. Written as DNA, the CDR3 is TGTGCCAGCAGCCAAGATGGTGGAATAAGCACAGATACGCAGTATTTT.

This clonotype was picked up many times. V gene TRBV5-1 combines with J gene TRBJ2-2; possible D gene TRBD2, 5 bases. Germline V lookup: CDR1 SGHRS, CDR2 YFSETQ. V lost 4 bases and J lost 4, with 14 bases in between. This CDR3 contains 15 residues. The CDR3 bases are TGCGCCAGCAGCGAGAAGCCAAGCGGCACCGGGGAGCTGTTTTTT. Its protein product is CASSEKPSGTGELFF.

The chain employs TRBV2 and TRBJ1-2, with D hard to call. The ends were cut back, 2 bases at V and 4 bases at J, with 11 bases in the middle. The CDR3 sequence is 14 residues long. CDR1 and CDR2 from the germline V gene are SNHLY and FYNNEI. DNA of the CDR3: TGTGCCAGCAGTGAATCAATAACACCCTATGGCTACACCTTC. It is translated as CASSESITPYGYTF. The variable domain in full, completed from reference TRBV2 and TRBJ1-2, reads EPEVTQTPSHQVTQMGQEVILRCVPISNHLYFYWYRQILGQKVEFLVSFYNNEISEKSEIFDDQFSVERPDGSNFTLKIRSTKLEDSAMYFCASSESITPYGYTFGSGTRLTVV.